The TCR beta chain under discussion was sequenced for a study of blood T cell repertoires in COVID-19. Whole-study context: The study drew acute and convalescent COVID-19 samples from the United States, Italy and Spain. Nucleic acid was either cDNA or gDNA, and it came from T cells, B-cell-depleted T cells, or PBMCs.

The study counted Cohort 3 donors as recovered given two negative PCRs, clearance, or symptom resolution. The CDR3 length is 14 residues. Losses at the gene ends were 0 bases for V and 5 bases for J; bases not matched to a gene: 3. Germline CDR1 and CDR2: SGHRS and YFSETQ. In the authors' methods: Amplified reference gene primers provided the basis for estimating nucleated cell counts. The protocol was immunoSEQ multiplex PCR, while the TCRdb copy is restricted to in-frame clones and leaves out a portion. V and J calls and clone size come straight from that table; D and trimming were deduced from the DNA. Found here are under 350,000 clones, over 85% of them singletons; the top ten hold 1.9%.

This chain links TRBV5-1 with TRBJ2-3; 7 positions match TRBD1. What was sequenced was PBMCs or T cells enriched from blood (not recorded which). The clonotype comes from an older woman who had recovered from COVID-19. CDR3 DNA sequence: TGCGCCAGCAGCTTGGGGACAGGACTAGATACGCAGTATTTT. Amino acid sequence: CASSLGTGLDTQYF.